Described below is a single T cell receptor (beta chain) sequence and its context. This sample was taken from a study of blood T cell repertoires in COVID-19. At the level of the study: Acute and convalescent COVID-19 samples came from the United States, Italy and Spain. Nucleic acid was either cDNA or gDNA, and it came from T cells, B-cell-depleted T cells, or PBMCs.

Participants, about 18 to 95 years old, spanned 25 or so US areas. In the original workflow: Amplification from reference gene primers served as the basis for estimated nucleated cell counts. Produced via immunoSEQ multiplex PCR; TCRdb's table is partial and in-frame only. V and J calls and clone size come straight from that table; D and trimming were deduced from the DNA. Among 230,000 or so clones listed, about nine tenths were seen once. CDR1 and CDR2 (germline): SGHTA, FQGNSA. Trimming cost V 0 bases and J 4 bases; bases outside gene matches: 11. The CDR3 loop spans 18 amino acids. This chain connects TRBV7-2 to TRBJ2-3; 9 bases are a match to TRBD2. The specimen sequenced was PBMCs or T cells enriched from blood (not recorded which). The clonotype was recovered from a young woman who had recovered from COVID-19. The CDR3 DNA reads as TGTGCCAGCAGCTTAGCGCTGCGGGCTAGCGGGGAGGCAGATACGCAGTATTTT. This translates into CASSLALRASGEADTQYF. The whole variable domain, filled in from reference TRBV7-2 and TRBJ2-3, reads GAGVSQSPSNKVTEKGKDVELRCDPISGHTALYWYRQSLGQGLEFLIYFQGNSAPDKSGLPSDRFSAERTGGSVSTLTIQRTQQEDSAVYLCASSLALRASGEADTQYFGPGTRLTVL.